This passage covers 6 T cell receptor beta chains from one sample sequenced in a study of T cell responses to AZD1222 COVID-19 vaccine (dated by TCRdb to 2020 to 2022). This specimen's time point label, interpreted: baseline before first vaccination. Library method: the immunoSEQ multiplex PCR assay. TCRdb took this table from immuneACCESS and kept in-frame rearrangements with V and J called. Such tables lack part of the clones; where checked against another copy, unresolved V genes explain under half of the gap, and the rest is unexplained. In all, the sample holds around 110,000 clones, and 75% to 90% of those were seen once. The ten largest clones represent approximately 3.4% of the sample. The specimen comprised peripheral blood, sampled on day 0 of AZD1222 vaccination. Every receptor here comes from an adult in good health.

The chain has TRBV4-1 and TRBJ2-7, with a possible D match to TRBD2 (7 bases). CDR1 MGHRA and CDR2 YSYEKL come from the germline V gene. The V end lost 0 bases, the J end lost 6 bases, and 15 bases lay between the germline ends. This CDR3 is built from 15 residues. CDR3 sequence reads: CASSQDGGGLGEQYF. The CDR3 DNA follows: TGCGCCAGCAGCCAAGATGGGGGGGGGCTCGGCGAGCAGTACTTC.

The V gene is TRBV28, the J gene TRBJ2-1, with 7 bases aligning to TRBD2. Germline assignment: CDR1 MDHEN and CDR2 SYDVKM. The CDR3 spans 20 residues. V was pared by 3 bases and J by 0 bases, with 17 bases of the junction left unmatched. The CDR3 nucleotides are TGTGCCAGCAGTTTCCCGACGTTTCGTCGGGGGGAGCGCTCCTACAATGAGCAGTTCTTC. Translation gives CASSFPTFRRGERSYNEQFF. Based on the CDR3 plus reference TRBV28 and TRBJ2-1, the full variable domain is DVKVTQSSRYLVKRTGEKVFLECVQDMDHENMFWYRQDPGLGLRLIYFSYDVKMKEKGDIPEGYSVSREKKERFSLILESASTNQTSMYLCASSFPTFRRGERSYNEQFFGPGTRLTVL.

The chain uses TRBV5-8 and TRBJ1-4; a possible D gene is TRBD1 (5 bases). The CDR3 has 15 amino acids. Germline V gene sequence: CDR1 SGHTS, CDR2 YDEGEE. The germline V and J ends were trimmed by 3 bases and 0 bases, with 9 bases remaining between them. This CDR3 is CASSWTRATNEKLFF. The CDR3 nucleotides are TGTGCCAGCAGCTGGACACGAGCAACTAATGAAAAACTGTTTTTT.

The CDR3 is CASSVASGTSGSRDTDTQYF. For the CDR3, the DNA is TGTGCCAGCAGCGTAGCTTCCGGGACTAGCGGGAGTAGGGACACAGATACGCAGTATTTT. The rearrangement links TRBV9 to TRBJ2-3; TRBD2 matches 14 bases. The CDR3 totals 20 residues. Germline V gives CDR1 SGDLS, CDR2 YYNGEE. The junction had 11 bases not matched to a gene; V was cut back by 0 bases and J by 2 bases.

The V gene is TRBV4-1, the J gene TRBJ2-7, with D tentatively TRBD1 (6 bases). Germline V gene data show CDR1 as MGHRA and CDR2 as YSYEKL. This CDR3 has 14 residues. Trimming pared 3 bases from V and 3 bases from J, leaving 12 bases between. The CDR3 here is CASSHPGQSYEQYF. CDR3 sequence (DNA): TGCGCCAGCAGCCACCCGGGACAAAGCTACGAGCAGTACTTC.

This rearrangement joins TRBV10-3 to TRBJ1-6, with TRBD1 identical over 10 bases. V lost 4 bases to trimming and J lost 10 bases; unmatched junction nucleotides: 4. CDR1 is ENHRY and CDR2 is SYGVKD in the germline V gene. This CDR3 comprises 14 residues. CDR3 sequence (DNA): TGTGCCATCAGTGTCGGGACAGGGGTATCACCCCTCCACTTT. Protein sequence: CAISVGTGVSPLHF.